Included here is one T cell receptor (beta chain) sequence, with context. V was trimmed by 0 bases and J by 4 bases, leaving 12 bases between them. The CDR3 extends over 15 amino acids. Looked up from germline, CDR1 is SGDLS and CDR2 is YYNGEE. These data belong to a study of shared clonotypes between healthy human individuals. Once extracted for a subset, genomic DNA was divided evenly among several immunoSEQ plates. This table comes from immunoSEQ multiplex PCR, and its TCRdb copy is limited to in-frame clones, with some not included. The table records some 1.5 million clones, about 96% of them present only once.

The sequenced sample consisted of naive CD4+ T cells sorted from blood. Subset here: CD45RA+ positively selected. The chain is built from TRBV9 and TRBJ2-3; no definite D call. The source of this sequence is a young man in good health. Here the CDR3 DNA reads TGTGCCAGCAGCGTAGCTAACGATAGATCAGATACGCAGTATTTT. Translation: CASSVANDRSDTQYF. Supplemented by reference TRBV9 and TRBJ2-3, the full variable domain reads DSGVTQTPKHLITATGQRVTLRCSPRSGDLSVYWYQQSLDQGLQFLIQYYNGEERAKGNILERFSAQQFPDLHSELNLSSLELGDSALYFCASSVANDRSDTQYFGPGTRLTVL.